The source of this T cell receptor beta chain is a study of cytomegalovirus exposure and HLA in healthy donors. Regarding the study as a whole: An analysis that was carried out later associated fewer than 20,000 TCR beta sequences with HLA alleles at 0.05 false discovery rate. In vitro testing confirmed a few CMV-associated chains as specific for CMV antigens.

In the PCR, 60 Vbeta and 13 Jbeta primers were used. This table comes from immunoSEQ multiplex PCR, and its TCRdb copy is limited to in-frame clones, with some not included. The sample yields around 130,000 clones, around three quarters seen once. The CDR3 totals 14 residues. Germline V gene sequence: CDR1 LNHDA, CDR2 SQIVND (reference sequence). The V end was cut by 2 bases, the J end by 1 base, with 6 bases between. To note about this clone: Its antigen remains unidentified.

What was sequenced was PBMCs. This receptor was taken from a woman aged 45 to 65 in good health and CMV-seronegative. The chain couples TRBV19 to TRBJ1-5; possible D gene TRBD1, 5 bases. DNA for the CDR3: TGTGCCAGTAGTATAAACAGGAGCAATCAGCCCCAGCATTTT. The encoded protein is CASSINRSNQPQHF. Together with reference TRBV19 and TRBJ1-5, the CDR3 gives the full variable domain: DGGITQSPKYLFRKEGQNVTLSCEQNLNHDAMYWYRQDPGQGLRLIYYSQIVNDFQKGDIAEGYSVSREKKESFPLTVTSAQKNPTAFYLCASSINRSNQPQHFGDGTRLSIL.